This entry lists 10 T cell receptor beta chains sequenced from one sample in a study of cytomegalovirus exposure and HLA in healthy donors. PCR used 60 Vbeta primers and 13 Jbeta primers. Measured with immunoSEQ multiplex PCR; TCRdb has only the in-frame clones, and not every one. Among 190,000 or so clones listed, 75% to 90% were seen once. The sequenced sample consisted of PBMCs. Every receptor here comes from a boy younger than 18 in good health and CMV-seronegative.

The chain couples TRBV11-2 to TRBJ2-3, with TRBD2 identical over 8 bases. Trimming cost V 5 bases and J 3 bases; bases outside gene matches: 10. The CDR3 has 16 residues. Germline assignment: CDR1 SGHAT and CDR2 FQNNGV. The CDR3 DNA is TGTGCCAGCAGCATAGGGGCGGGGGGCCGTACAGATACGCAGTATTTT. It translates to CASSIGAGGRTDTQYF.

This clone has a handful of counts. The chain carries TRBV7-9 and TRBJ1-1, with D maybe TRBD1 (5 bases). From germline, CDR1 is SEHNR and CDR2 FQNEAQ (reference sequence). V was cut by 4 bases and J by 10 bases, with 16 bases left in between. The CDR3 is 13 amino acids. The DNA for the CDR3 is TGTGCCAGCAGCTCCGAGGGCGGGACCGGAGCTTTCTTT. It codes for CASSSEGGTGAFF.

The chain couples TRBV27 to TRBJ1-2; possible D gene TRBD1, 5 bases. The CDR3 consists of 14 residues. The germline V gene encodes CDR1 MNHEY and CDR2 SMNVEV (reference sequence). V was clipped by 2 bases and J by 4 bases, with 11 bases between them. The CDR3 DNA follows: TGTGCCAGCAGTTTAGCGGGGGTGGGCTATGGCTACACCTTC. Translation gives CASSLAGVGYGYTF.

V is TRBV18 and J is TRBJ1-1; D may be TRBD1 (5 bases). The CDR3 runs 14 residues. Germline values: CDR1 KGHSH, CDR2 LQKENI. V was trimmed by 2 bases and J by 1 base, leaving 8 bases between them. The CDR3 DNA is TGTGCCAGCTCACCAGCGGGGCAGAACACTGAAGCTTTCTTT. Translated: CASSPAGQNTEAFF.

CDR3 DNA: TGTGCCAGCAGCCCTCACCCGACAGTCGAGAGCAATCAGCCCCAGCATTTT. This encodes CASSPHPTVESNQPQHF. The chain uses TRBV7-8 and TRBJ1-5; possibly TRBD1 for D (5 bases). CDR3 length equals 17 residues. Germline V gene lookup returns CDR1 SGHVS and CDR2 FQNEAQ. With 5 bases removed from V and 1 base from J, the gap between germline ends came to 18 bases.

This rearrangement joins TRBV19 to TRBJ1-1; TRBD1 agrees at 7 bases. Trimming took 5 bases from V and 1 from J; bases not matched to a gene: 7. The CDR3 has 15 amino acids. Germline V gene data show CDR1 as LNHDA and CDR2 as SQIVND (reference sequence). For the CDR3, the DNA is TGTGCCAGTAGTTCAAGACAGGGTGCGAACACTGAAGCTTTCTTT. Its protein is CASSSRQGANTEAFF.

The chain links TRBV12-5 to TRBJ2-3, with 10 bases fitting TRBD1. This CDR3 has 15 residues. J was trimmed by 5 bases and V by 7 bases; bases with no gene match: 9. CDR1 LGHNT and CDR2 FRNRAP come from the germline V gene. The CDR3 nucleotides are TGTGCTAGTGTTGAGGACAGGGGGAGGGAAGATACGCAGTATTTT. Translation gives CASVEDRGREDTQYF.

The CDR3 sequence is CASSFDGGAQDTQYF. The DNA of the CDR3 is TGTGCCAGCAGCTTTGACGGGGGGGCTCAAGATACGCAGTATTTT. J is TRBJ2-3 and V is TRBV11-2, with TRBD2 matching over 8 bases. Trimming took 3 bases from V and 5 from J; bases not matched to a gene: 7. The CDR3 consists of 15 residues. CDR1 SGHAT and CDR2 FQNNGV come from the germline V gene.

The CDR3 sequence: CSAVGGSDYGYTF. As DNA, the CDR3 is TGCAGCGCTGTCGGGGGTAGTGACTATGGCTACACCTTC. The rearrangement joins TRBV29-1 to TRBJ1-2, with a possible D match to TRBD1 (5 bases). Germline-derived CDR1 and CDR2 are SQVTM and ANQGSEA. The CDR3 consists of 13 residues. The V and J ends lost 7 bases and 3 bases respectively, with 15 bases between them.

The CDR3 nucleotides are TGTGCCAGCTCCCCTGCCAGTTCCGACAATGAGCAGTTCTTC. Translating it yields CASSPASSDNEQFF. The V and J genes are TRBV18 and TRBJ2-1; no definite D call. CDR1 is KGHSH and CDR2 is LQKENI in the germline V gene. This CDR3 is 14 amino acids long. Trimming took off 6 bases at V and 5 bases at J, with 14 bases between the two ends.